Below, one T cell receptor (beta chain) is given with its context. As yet, its antigen is unknown. Sequenced by immunoSEQ multiplex PCR; TCRdb stores in-frame clones only, minus some. This table has 140,000 or so clones, approximately 90% appearing once. Germline CDR1 and CDR2: LNHDA and SQIVND (reference sequence). This CDR3 has 13 residues. The V and J ends lost 3 bases and 7 bases, in that order; junction bases with no gene match: 5. This sample was included in a study of T cell responses to AZD1222 COVID-19 vaccine. Study-level findings and limits: CD4 TCRs linked to vaccination spanned spike, dominating at 160-218 and 743-854. Spike-specific TCRs gained breadth and depth after people received two AZD1222 doses. There were mostly white British donors and more females than males, and clonal diversity was possibly underestimated.

The sequence derives from an adult who received the AZD1222 COVID-19 vaccine. Sequencing was performed on peripheral blood, taken 28 days after the second AZD1222 dose. This chain connects TRBV19 to TRBJ1-2; 7 nucleotides align to TRBD1. The CDR3 is CASSIQGVGGYTF. DNA for the CDR3: TGTGCCAGTAGTATCCAGGGGGTTGGTGGCTACACCTTC.